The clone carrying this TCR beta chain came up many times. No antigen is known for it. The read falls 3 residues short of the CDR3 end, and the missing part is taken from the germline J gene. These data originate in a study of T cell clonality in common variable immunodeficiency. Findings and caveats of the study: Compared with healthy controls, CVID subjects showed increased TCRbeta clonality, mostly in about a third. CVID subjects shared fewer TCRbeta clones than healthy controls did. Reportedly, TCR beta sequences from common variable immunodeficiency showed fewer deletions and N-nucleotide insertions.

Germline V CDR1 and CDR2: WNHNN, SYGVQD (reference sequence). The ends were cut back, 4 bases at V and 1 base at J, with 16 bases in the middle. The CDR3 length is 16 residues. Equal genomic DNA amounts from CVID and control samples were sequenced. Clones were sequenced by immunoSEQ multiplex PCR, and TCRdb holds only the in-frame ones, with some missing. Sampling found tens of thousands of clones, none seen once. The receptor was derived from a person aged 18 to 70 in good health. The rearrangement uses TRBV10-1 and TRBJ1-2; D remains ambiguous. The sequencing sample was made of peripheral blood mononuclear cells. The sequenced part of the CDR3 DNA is TGCGCCAGCAGTGTACATGAAGGGTTCCTTAACTATGGC. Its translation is CASSVHEGFLNYG. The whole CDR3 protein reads CASSVHEGFLNYGYTF.